The TCR beta chain described here comes from a study of blood T cells in healthy people across ages. A second roughly 6 to 11 cycle PCR used barcoded and J-beta primers. TCRdb re-called the 5' RACE reads through MiXCR, storing one row per CDR3 protein. The sample carries roughly 700,000 distinct CDR3 sequences, around 49% recorded once. To note about this clonotype: Its antigen remains unknown.

V was trimmed by 1 base and J by 6 bases, leaving 13 bases between them. Per germline, CDR1 SNHLY and CDR2 FYNNEI. This CDR3 is built from 15 residues. Notes on the study in general: Unsorted PBMC material precluded a definitive naive versus antigen-experienced comparison.

The rearrangement uses TRBV2 and TRBJ2-1, with D possibly matching TRBD1 (6 bases). This receptor was identified in a woman aged 60 to 75 in good health. The sample consisted of blood. Here the CDR3 DNA reads TGTGCCAGCAGTGAAGAGGGTGGGGGCCTCAATGAGCAGTTCTTC. It codes for CASSEEGGGLNEQFF.